This T cell receptor (beta chain) was sequenced in a study of molecular identifiers for immune sequencing clone quantification. Study findings and constraints: Single-cell amounts of spiked Jurkat TCR RNA were reportedly detectable among about a million naive cells. It was shown that clones above 20 RNA copies held over 99% of effector molecules, but under 1% in naive cells.

TCRdb re-called the PCR reads with MiXCR, one entry per CDR3 protein. The data contain under 600,000 distinct CDR3 sequences, about a fifth of them singletons. With 6 bases removed from V and 5 bases from J, the gap between germline ends came to 10 bases. The length of the CDR3 is 12 residues. Germline V CDR1 and CDR2: SGDLS, YYNGEE. A CD8+CD4-CCR7+CD45RA+ phenotype served as the sorting definition for naive CD8 T cells. This clonotype appeared many times. The antigen is undetermined. The sequence was obtained from a human donor in good health. Some libraries in this study had Jurkat cell RNA spiked in. Sequences were obtained from naive CD8+ T cells from blood, with Jurkat cell RNA spiked in. The sample's subset: FACS-sorted CD8+CD4-CCR7+CD45RA+ naive T cells. The chain has TRBV9 and TRBJ2-3, with D perhaps TRBD1 (5 bases). Written as DNA, the CDR3 is TGTGCCAGCAAGGGGAAGGGAGATACGCAGTATTTT. Translating it yields CASKGKGDTQYF.